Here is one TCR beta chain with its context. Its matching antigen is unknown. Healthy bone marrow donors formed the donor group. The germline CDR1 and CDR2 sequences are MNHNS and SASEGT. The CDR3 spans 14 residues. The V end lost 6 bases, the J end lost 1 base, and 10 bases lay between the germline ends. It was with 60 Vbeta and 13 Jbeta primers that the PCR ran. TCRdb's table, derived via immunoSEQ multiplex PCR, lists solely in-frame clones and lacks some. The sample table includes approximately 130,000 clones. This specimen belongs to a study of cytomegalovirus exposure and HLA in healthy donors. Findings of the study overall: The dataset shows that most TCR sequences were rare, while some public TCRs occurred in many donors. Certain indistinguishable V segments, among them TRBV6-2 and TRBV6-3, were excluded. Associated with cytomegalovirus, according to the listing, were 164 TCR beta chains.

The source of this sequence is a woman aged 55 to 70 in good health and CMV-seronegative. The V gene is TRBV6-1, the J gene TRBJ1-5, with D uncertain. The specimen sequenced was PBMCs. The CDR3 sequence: CASSLEQSNQPQHF. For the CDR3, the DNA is TGTGCCAGCAGCCTTGAACAGAGCAATCAGCCCCAGCATTTT.